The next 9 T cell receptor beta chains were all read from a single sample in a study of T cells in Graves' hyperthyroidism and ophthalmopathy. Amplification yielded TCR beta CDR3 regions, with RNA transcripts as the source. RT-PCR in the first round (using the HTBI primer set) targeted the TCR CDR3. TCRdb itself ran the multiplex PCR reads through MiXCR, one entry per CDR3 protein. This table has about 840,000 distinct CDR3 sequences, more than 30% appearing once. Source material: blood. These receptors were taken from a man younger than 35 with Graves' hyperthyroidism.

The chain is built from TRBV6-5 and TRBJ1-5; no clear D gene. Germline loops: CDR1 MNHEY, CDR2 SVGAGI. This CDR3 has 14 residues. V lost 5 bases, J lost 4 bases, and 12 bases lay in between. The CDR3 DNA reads TGTGCCAGCAGTGAAGCTACAAAGAATCAGCCCCAGCATTTT. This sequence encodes CASSEATKNQPQHF.

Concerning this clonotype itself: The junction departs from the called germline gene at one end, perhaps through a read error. The CDR3 DNA sequence: TGTGCCAGCACCCTCTCAGACGAGCAGTACTTC. Its protein is CASTLSDEQYF. The chain recombines TRBV5-1 with TRBJ2-7; no firm D call. The V gene's germline CDR1 is SGHRS and CDR2 YFSETQ. The CDR3 spans 11 residues. Using reference TRBV5-1 and TRBJ2-7 for the parts outside the CDR3, the full variable domain is KAGVTQTPRYLIKTRGQQVTLSCSPISGHRSVSWYQQTPGQGLQFLFEYFSETQRNKGNFPGRFSGRQFSNSRSEMNVSTLELGDSALYLCASTLSDEQYFGPGTRLTVT.

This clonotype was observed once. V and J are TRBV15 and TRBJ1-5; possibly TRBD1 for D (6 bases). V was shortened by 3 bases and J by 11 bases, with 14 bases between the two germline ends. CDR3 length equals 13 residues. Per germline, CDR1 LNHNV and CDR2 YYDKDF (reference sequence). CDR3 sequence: CATSSGGASSQHF. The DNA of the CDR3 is TGTGCCACCAGCAGCGGGGGGGCCTCGTCCCAGCATTTT.

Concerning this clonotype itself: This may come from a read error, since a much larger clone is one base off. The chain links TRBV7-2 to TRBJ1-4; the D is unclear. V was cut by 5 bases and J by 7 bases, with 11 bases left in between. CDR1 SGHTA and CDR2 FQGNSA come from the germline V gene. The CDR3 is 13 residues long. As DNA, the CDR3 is TGTGCCAGCAGCACGGACGCGAGTGAAAAACTGTTTTTT. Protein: CASSTDASEKLFF.

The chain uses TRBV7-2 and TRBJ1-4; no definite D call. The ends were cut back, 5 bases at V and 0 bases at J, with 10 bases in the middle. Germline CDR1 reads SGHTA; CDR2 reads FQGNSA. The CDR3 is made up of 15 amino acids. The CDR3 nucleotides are TGTGCCAGCAGCCTAAGATCAACAACTAATGAAAAACTGTTTTTT. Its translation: CASSLRSTTNEKLFF.

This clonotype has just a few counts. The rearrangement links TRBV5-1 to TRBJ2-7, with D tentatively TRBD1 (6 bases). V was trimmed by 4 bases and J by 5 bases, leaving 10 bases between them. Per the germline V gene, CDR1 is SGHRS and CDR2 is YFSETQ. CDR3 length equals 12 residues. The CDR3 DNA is TGCGCCAGCAGCCAGGGGCCGGACGAGCAGTACTTC. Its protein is CASSQGPDEQYF.

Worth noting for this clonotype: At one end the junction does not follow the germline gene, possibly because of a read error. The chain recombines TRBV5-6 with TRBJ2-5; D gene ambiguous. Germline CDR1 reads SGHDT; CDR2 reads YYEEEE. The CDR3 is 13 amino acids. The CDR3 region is CASSPGHEETQHF. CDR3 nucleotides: TGTGCCAGCAGCCCTGGCCACGAGGAGACCCAGCACTTC.

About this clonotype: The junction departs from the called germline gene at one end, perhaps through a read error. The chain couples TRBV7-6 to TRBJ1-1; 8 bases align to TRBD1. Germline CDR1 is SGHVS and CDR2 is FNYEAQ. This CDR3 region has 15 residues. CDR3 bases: TGCGCCAGCAGCCCATTGCAGGGGGCTCGCTCTGAAGCTTTCTTT. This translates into CASSPLQGARSEAFF.

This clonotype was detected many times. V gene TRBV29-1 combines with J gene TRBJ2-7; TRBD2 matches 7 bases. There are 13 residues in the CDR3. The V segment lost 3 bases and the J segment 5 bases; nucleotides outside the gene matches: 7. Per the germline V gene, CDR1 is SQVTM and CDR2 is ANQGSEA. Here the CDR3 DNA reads TGCAGCGTTGAGGTCATCCGGGGGGACGAGCAGTACTTC. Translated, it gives CSVEVIRGDEQYF.